This T cell receptor beta chain was identified during a study of blood T cell repertoires in COVID-19. Study-level background: COVID-19 samples, acute and convalescent, were from the United States, Italy and Spain. In each case, the material was cDNA or gDNA derived from T cells, B-cell-depleted T cells, or PBMCs.

The germline V gene encodes CDR1 SGDLS and CDR2 YYNGEE. The CDR3 is 16 amino acids. V was clipped by 0 bases and J by 5 bases, with 14 bases between them. Generated by immunoSEQ multiplex PCR, the TCRdb table keeps only in-frame clones and is missing some. There are some 250,000 clones in the sample; around 80% occur only once, and 3.4% lies in the top ten. Sequencing input: peripheral blood. This receptor was obtained from a woman aged 18-29 years with acute or convalescent COVID-19. The chain has TRBV9 and TRBJ2-2, with D perhaps TRBD2 (5 bases). The CDR3 loop reads CASSVVDSPGTGELFF. CDR3 coding DNA: TGTGCCAGCAGCGTAGTGGACTCCCCAGGAACCGGGGAGCTGTTTTTT.